The rows below give T cell receptor beta chains drawn from one sample of a study of blood T cell repertoires in COVID-19. Measured with immunoSEQ multiplex PCR; TCRdb has only the in-frame clones, and not every one. This sample has roughly 180,000 clones, with roughly 88% found just once. Sequencing used peripheral blood. All receptors come from a man aged 55 to 70 who had recovered from COVID-19. Both conserved end residues are part of each CDR3.

j_call v_call cdr3_aa
TRBJ2-7 TRBV7-2 CASSPVGGNEQYF
TRBJ2-1 TRBV2 CASGPGESYEQFF
TRBJ1-5 TRBV6-5 CASSYSGEWQPQHF
TRBJ2-1 TRBV6-1 CASSERRISYNEQFF
TRBJ1-2 TRBV7-2 CASSEGRTYGYTF
TRBJ1-5 TRBV2 CASSEHSSNQPQHF
TRBJ1-5 TRBV11-2 CASSLQGAHQPQHF
TRBJ1-2 TRBV9 CASSATTVPSGGYTF
TRBJ2-5 TRBV5-4 CASSPAPGTGVETQYF
TRBJ1-2 TRBV5-4 CASSWTGVYGYTF
TRBJ1-4 TRBV29-1 CSVEGLDREKLFF
TRBJ2-7 TRBV7-2 CASSLGRSAYEQYF
TRBJ2-7 TRBV4-1 CASSHPSDGHYEQYF
TRBJ2-1 TRBV11-2 CASSPSGGRSEQFF
TRBJ2-7 TRBV6-5 CASSSPTPEPYEQYF
TRBJ1-2 TRBV6-2/TRBV6-3 CASSTPGQGGGYTF
TRBJ1-1 TRBV5-1 CASSGGQGNTEAFF
TRBJ2-6 TRBV30 CAWSVGTGANVLTF
TRBJ1-5 TRBV19 CASSSLNQPQHF
TRBJ2-3 TRBV5-1 CASSFRTSRDPDTQYF
TRBJ2-5 TRBV6-5 CASRMSSGAQETQYF
TRBJ2-3 TRBV9 CASSVGPGGIPTDTQYF
TRBJ1-2 TRBV12-3/TRBV12-4 CASSLGRDYGYTF
TRBJ2-6 TRBV6-2/TRBV6-3 CASSSQGISLPGANVLTF
TRBJ2-2 TRBV12-3/TRBV12-4 CASSLSGPGELFF
TRBJ2-3 TRBV29-1 CSLRRGGTDTQYF
TRBJ2-7 TRBV2 CASEERGVGYEQYF
TRBJ2-7 TRBV6-5 CASRAGTGVDEQYF
TRBJ1-2 TRBV12-3/TRBV12-4 CASSLEGYGYTF
TRBJ2-7 TRBV3-1/TRBV3-2 CASSNGIPYEQYF
TRBJ2-2 TRBV5-6 CASSLNPGVAGELFF
TRBJ2-7 TRBV7-6 CASSLGPGFAEQYF
TRBJ1-3 TRBV7-2 CASSLKGGVDTIYF
TRBJ1-3 TRBV19 CASTNTGGLDTIYF
TRBJ2-3 TRBV20-1 CSAAGGDTQYF
TRBJ2-1 TRBV4-3 CASSQDFKDRGSNEQFF
TRBJ1-2 TRBV25-1 CASKASGYGYTF
TRBJ1-5 TRBV19 CASSPRVSGNQPQHF
TRBJ2-7 TRBV19 CASSTTGDPVPEQYF
TRBJ1-6 TRBV6-4 CASSERTGGNNSPLHF
TRBJ1-2 TRBV28 CASRRRGAGGNYGYTF
TRBJ2-7 TRBV30 CAWSGGGWGEQYF
TRBJ1-2 TRBV19 CASSKGAGDSLGGYTF
TRBJ1-1 TRBV3-1/TRBV3-2 CASSQADRKNTEAFF
TRBJ1-5 TRBV11-1 CASSSREGAVDQPQHF
TRBJ2-1 TRBV5-4 CASSPPGASGGLGQFF
TRBJ1-4 TRBV29-1 CSAVEGGWNEKLFF
TRBJ2-2 TRBV9 CASSVNRGTNTGELFF
TRBJ1-3 TRBV18 CASSPPMGQSSGNTIYF
TRBJ2-7 TRBV4-1 CASSQDDSSRGYIDKQYF
TRBJ1-2 TRBV30 CAWSRDGGGYTF
TRBJ2-5 TRBV27 CASSLRPGMGGETQYF
TRBJ2-3 TRBV6-5 CASRLSGESTDTQYF
TRBJ1-5 TRBV5-5 CASSLTGNQPQHF
TRBJ2-5 TRBV9 CASSVARGGETQYF